These 17 T cell receptor beta chains came from one sample sequenced in a study of CD8+CD57+ T cells in acquired aplastic anemia. TCR beta VDJ and CDR3 were profiled, and genomic DNA was the template. TCRdb reanalysed the reads using MiXCR and keeps one entry per CDR3 protein. The data show hundreds of thousands of distinct CDR3 sequences, 65% to 80% seen once. What was sequenced was sorted CD4+, CD8+, or CD8+CD57+ T cells (not recorded which) from PBMCs. The source is a human donor in good health, serving as a control.

A note on this clonotype: At one end, the junction sequence differs from germline, possibly due to a read error. The chain recombines TRBV7-2 with TRBJ2-7; TRBD2 is a possible D gene (6 bases). CDR3 length: 13 amino acids. Per germline, CDR1 SGHTA and CDR2 FQGNSA. The CDR3, as DNA: TGTGCCAGCAGCTTAGGGGCGCGGGGCGGGTATGACTTC. Encoded protein: CASSLGARGGYDF.

This chain uses TRBV12-3 or TRBV12-4 with TRBJ1-5, with 10 nucleotides matching TRBD1. Trimming took 4 bases from V and 8 from J; bases not matched to a gene: 5. This CDR3 has 14 residues. CDR3 region: CASSSWDRGEPQHF. As DNA, the CDR3 is TGTGCCAGCAGTTCCTGGGACAGGGGTGAGCCCCAGCATTTT.

In the case of this clonotype: The CDR3 does not close with the conserved phenylalanine or tryptophan, likely indicating a read error. It is unclear where the CDR3 begins or ends on the DNA, so no DNA is shown, and the CDR3 is as TCRdb lists it. The chain has TRBV7-2 and TRBJ1-4; TRBD1 is the table's D call and was not checked against the DNA. The CDR3 is 13 amino acids long, termini counted. CDR1 SGHTA and CDR2 FQGNSA come from the germline V gene. CDR3 loop: CASSLSGQGGYVY.

Turning to this clonotype: In this CDR3 the conserved last residue, phenylalanine or tryptophan, is missing, so a read error is likely. The DNA is omitted, as the CDR3 cannot be located on it reliably, and the CDR3 follows TCRdb's listing. The CDR3: CATSTGAESSYKY. The V gene is TRBV15, the J gene TRBJ1-2. The CDR3 length is 13 residues, termini included. CDR1 is LNHNV, CDR2 YYDKDF, per germline (reference sequence).

Points on this clonotype: One end of the junction is discordant with germline, which a read error may explain. The chain carries TRBV10-1 and TRBJ1-5, with TRBD1 matching 7 bases. Germline-derived CDR1 and CDR2 are WNHNN and SYGVQD (reference sequence). This CDR3 has 14 amino acids. CDR3 DNA sequence: TGTGCCATCAGTGAGTCCACAGGGGCCCAGGCGCAGCATTTT. It translates to CAISESTGAQAQHF.

CDR3 in DNA: TGTGCCAGCAGCTCAGGTCGGGACAGCCGCTACGGCTACACCTTC. Its translation is CASSSGRDSRYGYTF. The V and J genes are TRBV5-6 and TRBJ1-2, with 7 bases matching TRBD1. Germline-derived CDR1 and CDR2 are SGHDT and YYEEEE. V was pared by 3 bases and J by 8 bases, with 13 bases of the junction left unmatched. This CDR3 is 15 amino acids long.

CDR3 DNA: TGCGCTAGCGGGGGGGCAGCGAACACCGGGGAGCTGTTTTTT. It translates to CASGGAANTGELFF. This chain uses TRBV20-1 with TRBJ2-2; 12 bases align to TRBD2. The CDR3 runs 14 residues. Germline V gives CDR1 DFQATT, CDR2 SNEGSKA (reference sequence).

This clonotype was seen repeatedly, ten times or more. The rearrangement links TRBV15 to TRBJ1-2; D not certain. The CDR3 sequence is 14 residues long. The germline CDR1 and CDR2 sequences are LNHNV and YYDKDF (reference sequence). V lost 1 base, J lost 0 bases, and 6 bases lay in between. CDR3 coding DNA: TGTGCCACCAGCAGAGGGACGGCTAACTATGGCTACACCTTC. Translated: CATSRGTANYGYTF.

This clonotype was observed at least ten times. The J gene is TRBJ2-1, the V gene TRBV15, with TRBD1 matching 7 bases. The V segment lost 2 bases and the J segment 1 base; nucleotides outside the gene matches: 8. This CDR3 spans 17 amino acids. Germline V gene data show CDR1 as LNHNV and CDR2 as YYDKDF (reference sequence). DNA of the CDR3: TGTGCCACCAGCAGAAAAAACAGGGGAAGTTCCTACAATGAGCAGTTCTTC. Amino acids: CATSRKNRGSSYNEQFF.

V usage is TRBV10-3 and J usage is TRBJ2-3; 10 bases are shared with TRBD2. Trimming took 10 bases from V and 4 from J; bases not matched to a gene: 11. The CDR3 runs to 15 residues. Germline CDR1 is ENHRY and CDR2 is SYGVKD. In DNA form, the CDR3 reads TGTGCCAGCAGATTTCTAGCGGGGGCCGCAGATACGCAGTATTTT. Its translation: CASRFLAGAADTQYF.

Ten or more counts support this clonotype. This chain links TRBV6-5 with TRBJ2-5; 10 bases are a match to TRBD2. V lost 2 bases, J lost 3 bases, and 3 bases stayed unmatched. Germline-derived CDR1 and CDR2 are MNHEY and SVGAGI. The CDR3 is made up of 15 amino acids. The DNA for the CDR3 is TGTGCCAGCAGTTACCCTAGCGGGGGAAAAGAGACCCAGTACTTC. Protein: CASSYPSGGKETQYF.

The rearrangement links TRBV6-5 to TRBJ2-5; TRBD2 agrees at 12 bases. CDR1 MNHEY and CDR2 SVGAGI come from the germline V gene. Losses at the gene ends were 5 bases for V and 5 bases for J; bases not matched to a gene: 15. The CDR3 extends over 18 amino acids. This chain's CDR3 is CASSDALRASGGGETQYF. The DNA for the CDR3 is TGTGCCAGCAGTGACGCGCTTCGGGCTAGCGGGGGGGGTGAGACCCAGTACTTC.

CDR3 nucleotides: TGTGCCAGCAGCGGGGCGGGGGGCACAGATGCGCAGCTTTTTTTT. It specifies CASSGAGGTDAQLFF. The rearrangement uses TRBV7-2 and TRBJ1-4; perhaps TRBD1 as D (6 bases). This CDR3 spans 15 amino acids. The germline CDR1 and CDR2 sequences are SGHTA and FQGNSA. Trimming removed 5 bases at V and 17 bases at J, with 27 bases between.

Comments on this clonotype: This CDR3 fails to terminate in the conserved phenylalanine or tryptophan, so it likely reflects a read error. The gene calls are TRBV15 and TRBJ2-5, with D perhaps being TRBD1 or TRBD2 (6 bases each). Germline CDR1 and CDR2: LNHNV and YYDKDF (reference sequence). There are 12 residues in the CDR3. The CDR3 region is CASSQGGETQYL. Written as DNA, the CDR3 is TGTGCCAGCAGCCAAGGGGGGGAGACCCAGTACCTC.

This clonotype was seen repeatedly, ten times or more. This rearrangement joins TRBV6-1 to TRBJ1-3, with D possibly matching TRBD1 (6 bases). The CDR3 consists of 14 residues. The V and J ends lost 5 bases and 8 bases respectively, with 16 bases between them. Germline V gene lookup returns CDR1 MNHNS and CDR2 SASEGT. DNA of the CDR3: TGTGCCAGCAGTCCCCGACAGGTTCAGGACACCATATATTTT. Translating gives CASSPRQVQDTIYF.

Concerning this clonotype: Sequence at one end of the junction differs from germline and may be a read error. This chain connects TRBV20-1 to TRBJ2-7; a weak D match, TRBD1 (6 bases). CDR1 is DFQATT and CDR2 is SNEGSKA in the germline V gene (reference sequence). The CDR3 length is 11 residues. DNA for the CDR3: TGCAGTGCTGGGGGCCTGAGCGAGCAGCACTTC. It specifies CSAGGLSEQHF.

This clonotype was seen repeatedly, ten times or more. This chain joins TRBV6-1 and TRBJ2-7; 14 positions match TRBD2. Germline CDR1 and CDR2: MNHNS and SASEGT. J was trimmed by 3 bases and V by 7 bases; bases with no gene match: 5. The CDR3 loop spans 15 amino acids. The CDR3 is CASKGTSGGNYEQYF. In DNA form, the CDR3 reads TGTGCCAGCAAGGGGACTAGCGGGGGCAACTACGAGCAGTACTTC.